This T cell receptor beta chain was recorded in a study of cytomegalovirus exposure and HLA in healthy donors. Study results and caveats: An analysis was carried out later, and it reportedly showed fewer N-insertions in an Asian-associated ancestry cluster than the approximately 700-donor mean. Earlier analysis looked at TCR beta V segments, and most were productive about 87% or about 30% of the time. The CMV antigen specificity of a few CMV-associated chains was confirmed through in vitro analysis.

Germline V gene data show CDR1 as LNHDA and CDR2 as SQIVND (reference sequence). The V end lost 1 base, the J end lost 1 base, and 7 bases lay between the germline ends. The CDR3 length is 14 residues. It was with 60 Vbeta and 13 Jbeta primers that the PCR ran. In the original analysis: Some 10 million shared chains were among the roughly 80 million unique TCR beta chains that a later analysis counted. The method was immunoSEQ multiplex PCR; TCRdb's version includes in-frame clones alone and lacks a portion of them. The DNA gave D and trimming, while V, J and clone size come from that table. The sample has more than 150,000 clones, roughly 84% seen once; the top ten hold approximately 1.2%. About this clone: Its matching antigen is unknown.

The sample comprised PBMCs. This rearrangement joins TRBV19 to TRBJ1-1; the D is unclear. The TCR comes from a girl aged 2 to 9 in good health and CMV-seropositive. CDR3 DNA sequence: TGTGCCAGTAGTATAGGATTAGCGAACACTGAAGCTTTCTTT. Translated, it gives CASSIGLANTEAFF.